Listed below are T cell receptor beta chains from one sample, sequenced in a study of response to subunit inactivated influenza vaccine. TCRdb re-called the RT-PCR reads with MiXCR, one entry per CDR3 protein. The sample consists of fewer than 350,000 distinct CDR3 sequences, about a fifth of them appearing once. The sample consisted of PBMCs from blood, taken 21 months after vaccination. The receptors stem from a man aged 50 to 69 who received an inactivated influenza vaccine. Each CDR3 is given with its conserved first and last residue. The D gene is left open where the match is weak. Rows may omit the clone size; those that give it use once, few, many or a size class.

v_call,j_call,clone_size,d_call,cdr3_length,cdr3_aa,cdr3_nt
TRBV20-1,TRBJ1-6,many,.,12,CSAPEGDSPLHF,TGCAGTGCTCCCGAGGGGGACTCACCCCTCCACTTT
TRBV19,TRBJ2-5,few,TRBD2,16,CASSNGLATNWETQYF,TGTGCCAGTAGTAATGGACTAGCGACAAATTGGGAGACCCAGTACTTC
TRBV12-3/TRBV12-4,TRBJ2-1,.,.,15,CASSPSGTKYNEQFF,TGTGCCAGCAGTCCCTCCGGGACAAAGTACAATGAGCAGTTCTTC
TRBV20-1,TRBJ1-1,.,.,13,CSASWGQNTEAFF,TGCAGTGCTAGCTGGGGTCAGAACACTGAAGCTTTCTTT
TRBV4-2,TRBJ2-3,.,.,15,CASSQSASYTDTQYF,TGTGCCAGCAGCCAATCAGCTTCCTACACAGATACGCAGTATTTT
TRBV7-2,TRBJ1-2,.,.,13,CASSLSQNYGYTF,TGTGCCAGCAGCTTAAGCCAGAACTATGGCTACACCTTC
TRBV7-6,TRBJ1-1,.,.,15,CASSQLHAENTEAFF,TGTGCCAGCAGCCAGTTACACGCAGAGAACACTGAAGCTTTCTTT
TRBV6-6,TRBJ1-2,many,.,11,CASSLDYGYTF,TGTGCCAGCAGCCTCGACTATGGCTACACCTTC
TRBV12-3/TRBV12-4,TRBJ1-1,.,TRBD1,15,CASSRKTGSRTEAFF,TGTGCCAGCAGTAGGAAGACAGGGTCTCGGACTGAAGCTTTCTTT
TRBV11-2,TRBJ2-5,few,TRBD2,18,CASSLVQSAGTRVQTQYF,TGTGCCAGCAGCTTAGTCCAATCCGCCGGGACTAGGGTCCAGACCCAGTACTTC
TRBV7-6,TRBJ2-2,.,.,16,CASSRTTGVNTGELFF,TGTGCCAGCAGTCGAACGACAGGCGTCAACACCGGGGAGCTGTTTTTT
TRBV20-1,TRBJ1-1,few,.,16,CSASPTGDQIRTEAFF,TGCAGTGCTAGCCCCACAGGAGATCAGATTCGCACTGAAGCTTTCTTT
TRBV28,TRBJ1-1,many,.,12,CASSVSNTEAFF,TGTGCCAGCAGCGTATCTAACACTGAAGCTTTCTTT
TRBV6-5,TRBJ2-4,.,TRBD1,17,CASSYTGQGSAKNIQYF,TGTGCCAGCAGTTACACGGGACAGGGTTCCGCCAAAAACATTCAGTACTTC
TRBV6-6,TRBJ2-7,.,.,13,CASNPPGGGEQYF,TGTGCCAGCAACCCACCTGGGGGCGGGGAGCAGTACTTC
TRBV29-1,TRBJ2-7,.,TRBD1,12,CSAGQGAHEQYF,TGCAGCGCGGGACAGGGGGCCCACGAGCAGTACTTC
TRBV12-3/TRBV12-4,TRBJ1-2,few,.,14,CASSLVVELYGYTF,TGTGCCAGCAGTTTAGTTGTAGAACTATATGGCTACACCTTC
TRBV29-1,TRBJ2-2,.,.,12,CSARSNTGELFF,TGCAGCGCTCGTTCGAACACCGGGGAGCTGTTTTTT
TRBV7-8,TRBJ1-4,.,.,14,CASSFNGLNEKLFF,TGTGCCAGCAGCTTCAACGGGCTGAATGAAAAACTGTTTTTT
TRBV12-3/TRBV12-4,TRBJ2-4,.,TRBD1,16,CASSWTGGTTKNIQYF,TGTGCCAGCAGTTGGACAGGGGGCACCACCAAAAACATTCAGTACTTC
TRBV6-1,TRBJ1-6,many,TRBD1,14,CASSQQGANSPLHF,TGTGCCAGCAGCCAACAGGGGGCTAATTCACCCCTCCACTTT
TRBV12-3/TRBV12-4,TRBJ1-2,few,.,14,CASRSPGPPYGYTF,TGTGCCAGCAGGTCTCCGGGACCTCCTTATGGCTACACCTTC
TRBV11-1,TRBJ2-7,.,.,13,CASSRQHAYEQYF,TGTGCCAGCAGCAGACAGCATGCCTACGAGCAGTACTTC
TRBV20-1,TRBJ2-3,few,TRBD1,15,CSARDGDRGSDTQYF,TGCAGTGCTAGAGATGGGGACAGGGGGTCAGATACGCAGTATTTT
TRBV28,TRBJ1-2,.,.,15,CASSLSGARLKGYTF,TGTGCCAGCAGTTTGAGTGGGGCGCGGTTGAAGGGCTACACCTTC
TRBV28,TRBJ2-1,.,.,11,CASSSGRKQFF,TGTGCCAGCAGTTCAGGGAGAAAGCAGTTCTTC
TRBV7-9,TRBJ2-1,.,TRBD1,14,CASTGQARNNEQFF,TGTGCCAGCACCGGACAGGCACGGAACAATGAGCAGTTCTTC
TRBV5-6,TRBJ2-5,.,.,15,CASSSTEFIQETQYF,TGTGCCAGCAGCTCGACAGAGTTCATACAAGAGACCCAGTACTTC
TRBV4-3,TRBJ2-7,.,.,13,CASSQDMGGEQYF,TGCGCCAGCAGCCAAGATATGGGGGGCGAGCAGTACTTC
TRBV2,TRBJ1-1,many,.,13,CASSYRGGTEAFF,TGTGCCAGCAGTTACCGGGGAGGTACTGAAGCTTTCTTT
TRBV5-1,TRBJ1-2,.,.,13,CASSFLGGDGYTF,TGCGCCAGCAGCTTCTTGGGAGGGGATGGCTACACCTTC
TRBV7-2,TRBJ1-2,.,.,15,CASSSRGLDYYGYTF,TGTGCCAGCAGCTCCCGGGGACTCGACTACTATGGCTACACCTTC
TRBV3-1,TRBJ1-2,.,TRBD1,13,CASGQGSGYGYTF,TGTGCCAGCGGACAGGGGAGTGGCTATGGCTACACCTTC
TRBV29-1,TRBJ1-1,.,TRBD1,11,CSVGQLTEAFF,TGCAGCGTGGGACAGCTCACTGAAGCTTTCTTT
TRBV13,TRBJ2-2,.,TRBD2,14,CASRAGVYTGELFF,TGTGCCAGCAGGGCGGGGGTCTACACCGGGGAGCTGTTTTTT
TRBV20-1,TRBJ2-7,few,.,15,CSASSFKLSSYEQYF,TGCAGTGCTAGTTCCTTCAAATTGAGCTCCTACGAGCAGTACTTC
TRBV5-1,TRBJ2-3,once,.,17,CASSLAPASEVRTTQYF,TGCGCCAGCAGCTTGGCCCCGGCTAGCGAGGTGCGAACGACGCAGTATTTT
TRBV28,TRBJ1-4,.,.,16,CASSTNRDAANEKLFF,TGTGCCAGCAGTACGAACAGGGACGCCGCTAATGAAAAACTGTTTTTT
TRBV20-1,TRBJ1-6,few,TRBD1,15,CSARLIDRVYSPLHF,TGCAGTGCTAGATTAATCGACAGGGTCTATTCACCCCTCCACTTT
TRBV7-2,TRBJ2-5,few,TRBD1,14,CASSLRQGGQTQYF,TGTGCCAGCAGCTTAAGACAGGGCGGACAGACCCAGTACTTC
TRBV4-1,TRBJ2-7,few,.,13,CASSQKTGYEQYF,TGCGCCAGCAGCCAGAAAACAGGCTACGAGCAGTACTTC
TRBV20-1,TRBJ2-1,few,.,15,CSARDRLQSYNEQFF,TGCAGTGCTAGAGACCGCCTTCAGAGCTACAATGAGCAGTTCTTC
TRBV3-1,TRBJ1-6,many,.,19,CASSQDLVKASSYNSPLHF,TGTGCCAGCAGCCAAGATTTAGTAAAGGCGAGCTCCTATAATTCACCCCTCCACTTT